A single TCR beta chain is shown here with its context. Its antigen is not identified. The sample's time point: late sampling 161 to 241 days after vaccination in three convalescent patients. Described treatment: approximately nine-day PBMC culture with coronavirus spike peptide pools or control peptides (ViraFEST assay). Peptide-pool expansion of antigen-specific T cells preceded TCR sequencing in ViraFEST. Cultured CD4+ T cell DNA was sequenced using the Oncomine TCR Beta short-read assay. TCRdb called the PCR reads again in MiXCR, with one record for every CDR3 protein. Of tens of thousands of distinct CDR3 sequences in the sample, 30% to 35% were seen once. This entry is derived from a study of vaccination and CD4 T cells after COVID-19. Study-wide context: Convalescent cases consisted of six males and four females, of whom two were Hispanic.

Study conclusions and caveats: Spike mono-reactivity marked 304 of 307 vaccine-specific clones in convalescent patients. Rising from about 20 to 38, the median of SARS-CoV-2-reactive clonotypes did not change significantly.

With 3 bases removed from V and 0 bases from J, the gap between germline ends came to 3 bases. Germline CDR1 reads SGHDN; CDR2 reads FVKESK. The CDR3 covers 13 residues. This clonotype originated in a human donor who had recovered from COVID-19. The V call is TRBV14, the J call TRBJ1-5; D remains ambiguous. The source was CD4+ T cells from blood, cultured in vitro, collected about 7 months after SARS-CoV-2 vaccination. The CDR3 coding sequence is TGTGCCAGCAGCCAGGATAGCAATCAGCCCCAGCATTTT. It is translated as CASSQDSNQPQHF.